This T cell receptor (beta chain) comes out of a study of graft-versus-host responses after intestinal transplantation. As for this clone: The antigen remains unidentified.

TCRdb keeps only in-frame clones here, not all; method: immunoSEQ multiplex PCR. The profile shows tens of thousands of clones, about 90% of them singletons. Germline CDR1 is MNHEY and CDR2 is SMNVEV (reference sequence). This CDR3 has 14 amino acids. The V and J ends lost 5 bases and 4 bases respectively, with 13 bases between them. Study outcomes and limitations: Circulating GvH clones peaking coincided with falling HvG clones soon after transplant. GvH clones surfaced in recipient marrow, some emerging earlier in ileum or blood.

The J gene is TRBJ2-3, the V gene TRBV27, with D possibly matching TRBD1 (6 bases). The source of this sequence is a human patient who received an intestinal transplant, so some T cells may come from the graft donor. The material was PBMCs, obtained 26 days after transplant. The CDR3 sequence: CASSITGYADTQYF. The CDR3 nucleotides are TGTGCCAGCAGTATTACAGGGTACGCAGATACGCAGTATTTT.